This T cell receptor beta chain was captured by sequencing in a study of T cells expressing NK-cell markers. The cDNA for TCR beta came from 5'RACE template switching with UMIs. Reanalyzing the 5' RACE reads, TCRdb keeps one entry per CDR3 protein, without DNA. The sample features 400,000 to 550,000 distinct CDR3 sequences, with less than 7.5% in its top ten. Germline CDR1 is MNHNS and CDR2 is SASEGT. CDR3 length equals 14 residues. Concerning this clonotype: Its target is unknown.

Overall study results and limits: As a fraction of CD8+ T cells, dominant NKG2C+ clonotypes reached roughly 1.0-7.5% in six or seven donors.

What was sequenced was blood T cells: a sorted CD56 or NKG2C T cell subset, CD4+ or CD8+ T cells, or bulk PBMC T cells (not recorded which). The sequence was obtained from a woman aged 18 to 75 in good health. The chain carries TRBV6-1 and TRBJ2-3; without DNA, the TCRdb call of TRBD1 cannot be checked. This chain's CDR3 is CASITGGITDTQYF.